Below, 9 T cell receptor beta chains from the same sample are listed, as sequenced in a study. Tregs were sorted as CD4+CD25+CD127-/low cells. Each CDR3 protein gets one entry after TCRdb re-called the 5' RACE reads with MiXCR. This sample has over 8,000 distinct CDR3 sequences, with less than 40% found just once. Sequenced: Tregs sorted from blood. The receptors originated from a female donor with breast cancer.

CDR3 sequence reads: CASGLAVSRQPQHF. For the CDR3, the DNA is TGTGCCAGCGGACTGGCAGTAAGTCGACAGCCCCAGCATTTT. The chain couples TRBV2 to TRBJ1-5, with D uncertain. Germline V CDR1 and CDR2: SNHLY, FYNNEI. CDR3 size: 14 residues. V lost 8 bases and J 7 bases, leaving 18 bases between the germline ends.

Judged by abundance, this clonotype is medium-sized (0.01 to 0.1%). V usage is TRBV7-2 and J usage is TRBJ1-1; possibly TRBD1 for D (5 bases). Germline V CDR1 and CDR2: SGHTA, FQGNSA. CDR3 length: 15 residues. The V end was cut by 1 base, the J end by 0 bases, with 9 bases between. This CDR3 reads CASSLGAGMNTEAFF. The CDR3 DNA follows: TGTGCCAGCAGCTTAGGAGCAGGGATGAACACTGAAGCTTTCTTT.

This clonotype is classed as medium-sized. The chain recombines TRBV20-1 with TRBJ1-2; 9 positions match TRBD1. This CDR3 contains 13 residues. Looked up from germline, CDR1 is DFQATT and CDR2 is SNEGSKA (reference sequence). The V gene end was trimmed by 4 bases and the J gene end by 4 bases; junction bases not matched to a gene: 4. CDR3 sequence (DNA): TGCAGTGCTACTATGACAGGGGGCTATGGCTACACCTTC. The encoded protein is CSATMTGGYGYTF.

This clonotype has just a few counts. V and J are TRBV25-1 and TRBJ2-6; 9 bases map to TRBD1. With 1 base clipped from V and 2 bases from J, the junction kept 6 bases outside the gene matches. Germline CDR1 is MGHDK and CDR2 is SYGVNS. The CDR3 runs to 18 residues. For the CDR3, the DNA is TGTGCCAGCAGTGAATTTGGGACAGGGTCTACTGGGGCCAACGTCCTGACTTTC. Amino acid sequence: CASSEFGTGSTGANVLTF.

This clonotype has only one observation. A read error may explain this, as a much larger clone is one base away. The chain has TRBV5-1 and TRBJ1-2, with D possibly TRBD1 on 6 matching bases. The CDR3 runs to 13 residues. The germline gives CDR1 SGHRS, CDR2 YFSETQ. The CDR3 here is CASSFRGDYGYAF. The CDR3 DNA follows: TGCGCCAGCAGCTTCAGGGGCGACTATGGCTACGCCTTC.

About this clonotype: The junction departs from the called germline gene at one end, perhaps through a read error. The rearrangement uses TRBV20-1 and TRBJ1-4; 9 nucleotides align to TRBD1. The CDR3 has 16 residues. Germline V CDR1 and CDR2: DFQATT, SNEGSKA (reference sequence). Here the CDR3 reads CGASEGSGQGTEKLFF. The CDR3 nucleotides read TGCGGTGCTAGCGAGGGTTCGGGACAGGGTACTGAAAAACTGTTTTTT.

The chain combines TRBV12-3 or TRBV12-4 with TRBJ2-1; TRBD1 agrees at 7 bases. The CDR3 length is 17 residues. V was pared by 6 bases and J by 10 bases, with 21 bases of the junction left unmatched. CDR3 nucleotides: TGTGCCAGCAGCCCCCTCTACCTGCTAGCAGGGGGTAGGGAGCAGTTCTTC. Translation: CASSPLYLLAGGREQFF.

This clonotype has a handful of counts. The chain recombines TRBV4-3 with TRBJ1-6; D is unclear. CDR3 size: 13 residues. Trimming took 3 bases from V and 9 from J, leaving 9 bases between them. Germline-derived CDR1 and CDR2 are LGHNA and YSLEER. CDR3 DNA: TGCGCCAGCAGCCAGGCGATATTTTCACCCCTCCACTTT. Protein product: CASSQAIFSPLHF.

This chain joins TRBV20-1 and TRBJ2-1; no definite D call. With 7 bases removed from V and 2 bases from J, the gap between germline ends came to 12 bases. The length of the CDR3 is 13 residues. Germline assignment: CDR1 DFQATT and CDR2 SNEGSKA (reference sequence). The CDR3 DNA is TGCAGTGTACCCATAGGTCCCTACAATGAGCAGTTCTTC. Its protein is CSVPIGPYNEQFF.